This T cell receptor (beta chain) was retrieved from a study of early T cells in non-severe SARS-CoV-2 infection. Each CDR3 protein gets one entry after TCRdb re-called the 5' RACE reads with MiXCR. The sample carries nearly 70,000 distinct CDR3 sequences, around 4.2% recorded once. Germline lookup yields CDR1 KGHDR and CDR2 SFDVKD. V lost 3 bases, J lost 0 bases, and 10 bases lay in between. CDR3 length: 16 residues. The clonotype comes from an adult who was a healthcare worker with PCR-confirmed SARS-CoV-2 infection or an uninfected control (not recorded which). The donor label of this sample is uncertain. The chain carries TRBV24-1 and TRBJ2-2; D possibly corresponds to TRBD2 (6 bases). Sequencing used whole blood, obtained at baseline. Written as DNA, the CDR3 is TGTGCCACCAGTGATCCTACTAGCCCGAACACCGGGGAGCTGTTTTTT. Translating gives CATSDPTSPNTGELFF.